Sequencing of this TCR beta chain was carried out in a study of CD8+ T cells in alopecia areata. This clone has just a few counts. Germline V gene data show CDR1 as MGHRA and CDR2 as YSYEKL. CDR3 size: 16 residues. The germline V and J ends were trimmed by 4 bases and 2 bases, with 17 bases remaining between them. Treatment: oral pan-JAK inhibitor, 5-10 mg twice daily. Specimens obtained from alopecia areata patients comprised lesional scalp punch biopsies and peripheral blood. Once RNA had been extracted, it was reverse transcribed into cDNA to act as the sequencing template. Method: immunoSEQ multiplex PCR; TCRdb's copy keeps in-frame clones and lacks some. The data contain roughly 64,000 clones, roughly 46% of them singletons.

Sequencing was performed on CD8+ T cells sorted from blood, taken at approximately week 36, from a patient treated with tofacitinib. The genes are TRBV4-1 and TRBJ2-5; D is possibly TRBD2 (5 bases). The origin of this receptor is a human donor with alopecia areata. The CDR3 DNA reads TGCGCCAGCAGCCGCCCCGGTGGGGAGCGTCAAGAGACCCAGTACTTC. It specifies CASSRPGGERQETQYF.